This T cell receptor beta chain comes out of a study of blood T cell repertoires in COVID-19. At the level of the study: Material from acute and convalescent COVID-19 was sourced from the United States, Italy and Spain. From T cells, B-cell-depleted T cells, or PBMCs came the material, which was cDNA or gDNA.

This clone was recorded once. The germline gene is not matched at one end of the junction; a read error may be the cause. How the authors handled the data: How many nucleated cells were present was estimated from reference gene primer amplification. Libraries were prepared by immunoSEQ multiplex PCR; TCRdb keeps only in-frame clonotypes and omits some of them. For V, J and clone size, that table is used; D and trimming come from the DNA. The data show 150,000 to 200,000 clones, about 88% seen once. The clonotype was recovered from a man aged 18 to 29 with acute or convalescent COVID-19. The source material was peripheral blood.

The CDR3 region is CASGFVGGEGYTF. The CDR3 DNA is TGTGCCAGCGGTTTTGTAGGGGGTGAAGGCTACACCTTC. The chain combines TRBV12-3 or TRBV12-4 with TRBJ1-2; TRBD1 might be the D (6 bases). This CDR3 contains 13 residues.